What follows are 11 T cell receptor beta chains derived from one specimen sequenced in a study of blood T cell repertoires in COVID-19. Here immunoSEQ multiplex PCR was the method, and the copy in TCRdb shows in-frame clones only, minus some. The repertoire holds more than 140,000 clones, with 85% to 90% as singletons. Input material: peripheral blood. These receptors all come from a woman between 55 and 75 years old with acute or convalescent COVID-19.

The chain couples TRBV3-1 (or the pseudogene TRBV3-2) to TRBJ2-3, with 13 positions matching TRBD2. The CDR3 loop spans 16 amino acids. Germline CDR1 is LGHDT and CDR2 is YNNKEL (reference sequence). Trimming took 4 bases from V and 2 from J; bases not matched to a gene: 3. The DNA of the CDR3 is TGTGCCAGCAGCCGAGGGACTAGCGGGGACACAGATACGCAGTATTTT. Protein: CASSRGTSGDTDTQYF.

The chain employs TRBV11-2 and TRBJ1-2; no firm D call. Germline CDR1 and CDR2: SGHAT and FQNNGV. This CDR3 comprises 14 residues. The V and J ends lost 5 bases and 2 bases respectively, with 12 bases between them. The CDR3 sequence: CASSQSGRNYGYTF. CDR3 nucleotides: TGTGCCAGCAGCCAAAGCGGACGGAACTATGGCTACACCTTC.

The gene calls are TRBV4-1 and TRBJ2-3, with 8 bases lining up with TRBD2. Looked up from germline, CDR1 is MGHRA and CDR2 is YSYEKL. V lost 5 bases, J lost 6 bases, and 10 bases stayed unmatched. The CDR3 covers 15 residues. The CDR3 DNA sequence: TGCGCCAGCAGCTCCCGAACTAGCGGCCTGGATACGCAGTATTTT. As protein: CASSSRTSGLDTQYF.

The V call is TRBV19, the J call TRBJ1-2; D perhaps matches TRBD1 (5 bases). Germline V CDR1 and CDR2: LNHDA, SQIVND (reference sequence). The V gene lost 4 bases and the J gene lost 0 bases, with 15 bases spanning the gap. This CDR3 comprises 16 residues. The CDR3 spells CASSTLQVVANYGYTF. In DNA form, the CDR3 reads TGTGCCAGTAGTACTTTACAGGTGGTCGCTAACTATGGCTACACCTTC.

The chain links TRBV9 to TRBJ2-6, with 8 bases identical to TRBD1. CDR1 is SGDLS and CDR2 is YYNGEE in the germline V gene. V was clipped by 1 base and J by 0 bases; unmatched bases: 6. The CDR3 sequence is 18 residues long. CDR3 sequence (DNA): TGTGCCAGCAGCGTATCGACAGGGGTGGACTCTGGGGCCAACGTCCTGACTTTC. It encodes CASSVSTGVDSGANVLTF.

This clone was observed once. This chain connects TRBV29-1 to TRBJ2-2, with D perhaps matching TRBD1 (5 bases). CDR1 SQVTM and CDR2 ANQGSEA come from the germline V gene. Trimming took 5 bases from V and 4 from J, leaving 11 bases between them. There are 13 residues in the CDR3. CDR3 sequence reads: CSVFDSLTGELFF. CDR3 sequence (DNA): TGCAGCGTTTTTGACAGTCTCACCGGGGAGCTGTTTTTT.

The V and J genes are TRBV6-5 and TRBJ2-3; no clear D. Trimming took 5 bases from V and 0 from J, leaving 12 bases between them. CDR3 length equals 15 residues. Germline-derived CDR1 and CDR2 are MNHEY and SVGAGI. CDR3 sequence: CASSPTPPSTDTQYF. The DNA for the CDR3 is TGTGCCAGCAGTCCTACTCCTCCTAGCACAGATACGCAGTATTTT.

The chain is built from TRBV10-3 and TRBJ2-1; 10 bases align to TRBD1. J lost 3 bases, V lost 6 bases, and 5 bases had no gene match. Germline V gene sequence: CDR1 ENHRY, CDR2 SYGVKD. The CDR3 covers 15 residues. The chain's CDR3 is CAISGRDRGYNEQFF. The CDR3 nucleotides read TGTGCCATCAGCGGCCGGGACAGGGGCTACAATGAGCAGTTCTTC.

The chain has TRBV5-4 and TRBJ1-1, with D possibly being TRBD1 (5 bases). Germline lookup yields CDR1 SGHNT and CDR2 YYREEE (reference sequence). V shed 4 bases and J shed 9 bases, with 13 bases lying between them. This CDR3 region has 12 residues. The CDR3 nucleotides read TGTGCCAGCAGCCAAACAGGACTAAAAGCTTTCTTT. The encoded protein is CASSQTGLKAFF.

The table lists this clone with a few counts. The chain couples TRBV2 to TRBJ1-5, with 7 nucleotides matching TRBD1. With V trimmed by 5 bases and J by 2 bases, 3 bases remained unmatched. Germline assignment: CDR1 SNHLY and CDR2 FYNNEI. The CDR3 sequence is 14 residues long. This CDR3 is CASSTTGGNQPQHF. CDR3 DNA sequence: TGTGCCAGCAGTACCACAGGGGGCAATCAGCCCCAGCATTTT.

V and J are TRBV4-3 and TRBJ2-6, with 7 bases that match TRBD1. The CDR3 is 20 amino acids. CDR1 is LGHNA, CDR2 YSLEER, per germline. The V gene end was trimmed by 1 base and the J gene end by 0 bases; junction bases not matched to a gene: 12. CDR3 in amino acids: CASSQVVHRGSPSGANVLTF. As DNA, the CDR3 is TGCGCCAGCAGCCAAGTGGTTCACAGGGGATCTCCCTCTGGGGCCAACGTCCTGACTTTC.